Given below is one T cell receptor beta chain in context. Original processing methods: Reference gene primer amplification yielded estimated nucleated cell counts. Measured with immunoSEQ multiplex PCR; TCRdb has only the in-frame clones, and not every one. The DNA was the basis for D and trimming; V, J and clone size are from that table. This sample has about 49,000 clones, with roughly 84% found just once. These data belong to a study of blood T cell repertoires in COVID-19. About the study: Samples came from the United States, Italy and Spain, spanning acute and convalescent COVID-19. PBMCs, B-cell-depleted T cells, or T cells were the source of the cDNA or gDNA that made up the material.

The CDR3 covers 15 residues. From germline, CDR1 is MNHEY and CDR2 SVGEGT. Trimming at V came to 4 bases and at J to 5 bases, leaving 8 bases not matched to a gene. The sequence came from a human donor in a cohort sampled during active COVID-19. The chain has TRBV6-2 or TRBV6-3 and TRBJ2-1; 7 bases line up with TRBD1. The sample consisted of peripheral blood. The CDR3: CASSFYRGQNNEQFF. In DNA, the CDR3 is TGTGCCAGCAGTTTTTATAGGGGACAGAACAATGAGCAGTTCTTC.